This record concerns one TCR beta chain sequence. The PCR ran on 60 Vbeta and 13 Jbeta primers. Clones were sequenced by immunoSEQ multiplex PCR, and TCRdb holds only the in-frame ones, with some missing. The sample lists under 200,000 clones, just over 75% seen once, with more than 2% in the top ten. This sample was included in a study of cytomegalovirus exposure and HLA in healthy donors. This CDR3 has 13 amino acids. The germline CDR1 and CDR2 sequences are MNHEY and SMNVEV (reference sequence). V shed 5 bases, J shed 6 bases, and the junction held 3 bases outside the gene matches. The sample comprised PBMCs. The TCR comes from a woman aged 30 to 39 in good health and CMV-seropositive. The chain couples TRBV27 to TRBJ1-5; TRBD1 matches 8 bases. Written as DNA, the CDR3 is TGTGCCAGCAGTGACAGGGGAACTCAGCCCCAGCATTTT. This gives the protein CASSDRGTQPQHF.